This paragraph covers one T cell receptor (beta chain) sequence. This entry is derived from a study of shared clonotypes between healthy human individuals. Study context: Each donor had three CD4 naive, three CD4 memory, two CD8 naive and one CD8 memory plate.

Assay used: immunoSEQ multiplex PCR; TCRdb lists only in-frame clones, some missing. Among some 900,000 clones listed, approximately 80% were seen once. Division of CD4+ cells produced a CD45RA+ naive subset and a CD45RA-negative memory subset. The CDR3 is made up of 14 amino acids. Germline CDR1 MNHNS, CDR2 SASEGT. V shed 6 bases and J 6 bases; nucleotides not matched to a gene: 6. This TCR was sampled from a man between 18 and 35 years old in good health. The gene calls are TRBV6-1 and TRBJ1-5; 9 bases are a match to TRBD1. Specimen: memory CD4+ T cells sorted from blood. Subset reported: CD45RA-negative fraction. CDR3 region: CASSGTGILQPQHF. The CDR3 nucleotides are TGTGCCAGCAGCGGGACAGGGATTCTTCAGCCCCAGCATTTT.